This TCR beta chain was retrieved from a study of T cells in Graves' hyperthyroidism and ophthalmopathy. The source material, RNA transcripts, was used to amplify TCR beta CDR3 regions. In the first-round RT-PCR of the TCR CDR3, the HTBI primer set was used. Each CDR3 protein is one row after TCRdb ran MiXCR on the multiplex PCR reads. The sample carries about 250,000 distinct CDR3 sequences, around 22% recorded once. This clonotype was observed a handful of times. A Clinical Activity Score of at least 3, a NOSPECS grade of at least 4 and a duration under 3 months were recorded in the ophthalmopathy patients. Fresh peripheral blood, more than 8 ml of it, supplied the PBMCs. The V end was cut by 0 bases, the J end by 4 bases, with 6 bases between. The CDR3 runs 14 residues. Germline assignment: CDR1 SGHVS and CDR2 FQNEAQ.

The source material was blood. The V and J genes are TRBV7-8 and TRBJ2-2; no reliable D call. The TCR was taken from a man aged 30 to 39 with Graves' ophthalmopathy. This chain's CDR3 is CASSLAQSTGELFF. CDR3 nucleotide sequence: TGTGCCAGCAGCTTAGCGCAGTCCACCGGGGAGCTGTTTTTT.